The clone carrying this TCR beta chain was seen more than once but under ten times. Its antigen is not known. A mixed TRB-A/B primer pool amplified rearranged TRB by multiplex touch-down PCR. TCRdb fed the multiplex PCR reads into MiXCR, producing one record per CDR3 protein. The sample gives 9,000 or so distinct CDR3 sequences, approximately 40% of which show up once; 3.5% is in the top ten. The data derive from a study of T cell repertoires in aging, cancer and after chemotherapy. About the research overall: Healthy donor repertoires were recorded over several months to years and showed clear clonal overlap. Around 8.8 million TCR reads were in the whole dataset.

Amplification of TCR beta used genomic DNA extracted from peripheral blood. Study results and limitations: Compared with age-matched healthy donors, untreated hematological or solid cancer patients showed higher blood TCR clonality. These repertoire data do not allow conclusions about immunological memory after chemotherapy.

V shed 4 bases, J shed 5 bases, and the junction held 7 bases outside the gene matches. The CDR3 length is 14 residues. Germline-derived CDR1 and CDR2 are SGHNT and YENEEA. Sequencing used blood. V gene TRBV11-3 combines with J gene TRBJ1-1; TRBD1 agrees at 7 bases. The clonotype originates from a human donor in good health. The CDR3 is CASSSATGRTEAFF. The CDR3 DNA reads as TGTGCCAGCAGCTCCGCGACAGGGCGAACTGAAGCTTTCTTT.